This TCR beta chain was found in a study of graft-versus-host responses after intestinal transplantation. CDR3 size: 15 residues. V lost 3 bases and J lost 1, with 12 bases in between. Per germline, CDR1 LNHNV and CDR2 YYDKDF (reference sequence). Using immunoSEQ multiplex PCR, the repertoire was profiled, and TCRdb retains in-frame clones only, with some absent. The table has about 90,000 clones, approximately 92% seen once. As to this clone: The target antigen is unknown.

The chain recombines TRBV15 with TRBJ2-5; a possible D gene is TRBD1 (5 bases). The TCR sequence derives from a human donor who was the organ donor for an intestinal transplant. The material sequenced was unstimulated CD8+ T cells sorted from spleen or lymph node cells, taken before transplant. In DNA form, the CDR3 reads TGTGCCACCAGCAGTGGGCAGGGAACCCAAGAGACCCAGTACTTC. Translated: CATSSGQGTQETQYF.